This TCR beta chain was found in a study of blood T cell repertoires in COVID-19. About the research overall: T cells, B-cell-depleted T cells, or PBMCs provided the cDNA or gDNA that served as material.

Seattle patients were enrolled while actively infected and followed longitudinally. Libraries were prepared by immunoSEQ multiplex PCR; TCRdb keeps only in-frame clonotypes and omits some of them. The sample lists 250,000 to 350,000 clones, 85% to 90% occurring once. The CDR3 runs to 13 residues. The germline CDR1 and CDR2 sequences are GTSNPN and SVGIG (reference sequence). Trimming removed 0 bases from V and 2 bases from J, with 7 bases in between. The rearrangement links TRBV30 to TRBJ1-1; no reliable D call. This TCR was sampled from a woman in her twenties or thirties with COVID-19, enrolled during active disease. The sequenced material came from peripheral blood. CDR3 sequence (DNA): TGTGCCTGGAGTGTACAGCCCAACACTGAAGCTTTCTTT. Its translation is CAWSVQPNTEAFF.